Listed below are T cell receptor beta chains from one sample, sequenced in a study of cytomegalovirus exposure and HLA in healthy donors. Profiling relied on immunoSEQ multiplex PCR, and the TCRdb table lists in-frame clones only, not all of them. The sample contains approximately 170,000 clones, approximately 86% of which appear only once. Sequenced input: PBMCs. These receptors all come from a man aged 25 to 40 in good health and CMV-seropositive. Each CDR3 is given with its conserved first and last residue. Each record gives: clone size, V gene, D gene, J gene, CDR3 DNA, CDR3 protein. D genes are given only for firm matches. Where a row states a size, it is once, few, many or the class of an expanded clone; other rows omit it.

abundance: -; v_gene: TRBV18; d_gene: -; j_gene: TRBJ2-4; CDR3nt: TGTGCCAGCTCACCTCTAGGGACTTCAGCAAGGGTCGAGAACATTCAGTACTTC; CDR3aa: CASSPLGTSARVENIQYF
abundance: -; v_gene: TRBV9; d_gene: -; j_gene: TRBJ2-3; CDR3nt: TGTGCCAGCAGCGGATACATTACCGCGCAGTATTTT; CDR3aa: CASSGYITAQYF
abundance: -; v_gene: TRBV27; d_gene: TRBD1; j_gene: TRBJ1-1; CDR3nt: TGTGCCAGCAGTTATCCAGGGGGCACTGAAGCTTTCTTT; CDR3aa: CASSYPGGTEAFF
abundance: -; v_gene: TRBV27; d_gene: TRBD1; j_gene: TRBJ1-2; CDR3nt: TGTGCCAGCAGTCGACAGGGAGCCAACTATGGCTACACCTTC; CDR3aa: CASSRQGANYGYTF
abundance: once; v_gene: TRBV6-5; d_gene: TRBD1; j_gene: TRBJ1-2; CDR3nt: TGTGCCAGCAGTTACGTGGCAGGGGGTGACTATGGCTACACCTTC; CDR3aa: CASSYVAGGDYGYTF
abundance: -; v_gene: TRBV9; d_gene: TRBD2; j_gene: TRBJ2-3; CDR3nt: TGTGCCAGCAGCGTAGCATCTAGCGGGGGGGCCGTTGGCACAGATACGCAGTATTTT; CDR3aa: CASSVASSGGAVGTDTQYF
abundance: few; v_gene: TRBV2; d_gene: TRBD2; j_gene: TRBJ2-1; CDR3nt: TGTGCCAGCAGTGAAGCGGGGGAGGGCGGGAATGAGCAGTTCTTC; CDR3aa: CASSEAGEGGNEQFF
abundance: -; v_gene: TRBV7-9; d_gene: -; j_gene: TRBJ2-7; CDR3nt: TGTGCCAGCAGCCCAAACTACGAGCAGTACTTC; CDR3aa: CASSPNYEQYF
abundance: -; v_gene: TRBV7-2; d_gene: TRBD1; j_gene: TRBJ1-2; CDR3nt: TGTGCCAGCAGCCTCGGACAGGCCTACTATGGCTACACCTTC; CDR3aa: CASSLGQAYYGYTF
abundance: -; v_gene: TRBV5-6; d_gene: -; j_gene: TRBJ2-6; CDR3nt: TGTGCCAGCAGCTTAGGAGTCTCTGGGGCCAACGTCCTGACTTTC; CDR3aa: CASSLGVSGANVLTF
abundance: -; v_gene: TRBV28; d_gene: TRBD1; j_gene: TRBJ2-7; CDR3nt: TGTGCCAGCAGTTTAACGACAGGGAAGGTCCACGAGCAGTACTTC; CDR3aa: CASSLTTGKVHEQYF
abundance: -; v_gene: TRBV18; d_gene: -; j_gene: TRBJ2-3; CDR3nt: TGTGCCAGCTCACCACCCTACGCGGGGGCAAGCACAGATACGCAGTATTTT; CDR3aa: CASSPPYAGASTDTQYF
abundance: -; v_gene: TRBV6-5; d_gene: TRBD2; j_gene: TRBJ2-5; CDR3nt: TGTGCCAGCAGGCGTCCGGGAGGCCAAGAGACCCAGTACTTC; CDR3aa: CASRRPGGQETQYF
abundance: -; v_gene: TRBV5-4; d_gene: TRBD1; j_gene: TRBJ1-2; CDR3nt: TGTGCCAGCAGCACGGACAGGGGGAACTATGGCTACACCTTC; CDR3aa: CASSTDRGNYGYTF
abundance: -; v_gene: TRBV25-1; d_gene: TRBD1; j_gene: TRBJ2-1; CDR3nt: TGTGCCAGCAGCCCAGGGGGCAGCTCCTACAATGAGCAGTTCTTC; CDR3aa: CASSPGGSSYNEQFF
abundance: -; v_gene: TRBV29-1; d_gene: -; j_gene: TRBJ2-7; CDR3nt: TGCAGCGTTGTGGCAGACTACGAGCAGTACTTC; CDR3aa: CSVVADYEQYF
abundance: -; v_gene: TRBV7-8; d_gene: TRBD2; j_gene: TRBJ2-5; CDR3nt: TGTGCCAGCAGCTTAGGTCTGTTATCTAGCGGGGTCGGTGAGACCCAGTACTTC; CDR3aa: CASSLGLLSSGVGETQYF
abundance: -; v_gene: TRBV27; d_gene: TRBD1; j_gene: TRBJ2-7; CDR3nt: TGTGCCAGCAGCCCCGGGACAGGGAGTGTCGAGCAGTACTTC; CDR3aa: CASSPGTGSVEQYF
abundance: -; v_gene: TRBV5-1; d_gene: -; j_gene: TRBJ2-1; CDR3nt: TGCGCCAGCAGCTTGGCCGTGGGGCCCTACAATGAGCAGTTCTTC; CDR3aa: CASSLAVGPYNEQFF
abundance: -; v_gene: TRBV7-6; d_gene: -; j_gene: TRBJ2-5; CDR3nt: TGTGCCAGCAGCTTAGCTGCGGTAGAGACCCAGTACTTC; CDR3aa: CASSLAAVETQYF
abundance: -; v_gene: TRBV7-6; d_gene: -; j_gene: TRBJ2-5; CDR3nt: TGTGCCAGCAGCTTACAGGGTGCGTGGGAGACCCAGTACTTC; CDR3aa: CASSLQGAWETQYF
abundance: once; v_gene: TRBV11-2; d_gene: TRBD1; j_gene: TRBJ1-2; CDR3nt: TGTGCCAGCAGCCGAGGTTGGGACAGGGCACGCGATGGCTACACCTTC; CDR3aa: CASSRGWDRARDGYTF
abundance: -; v_gene: TRBV19; d_gene: TRBD1; j_gene: TRBJ2-5; CDR3nt: TGTGCCAGTAGTATAGTCGACAGGGAAGGGACCCAGTACTTC; CDR3aa: CASSIVDREGTQYF
abundance: -; v_gene: TRBV4-2; d_gene: -; j_gene: TRBJ2-5; CDR3nt: TGTGCCAGCAGCCAAGTGGGGGACACACAAGAGACCCAGTACTTC; CDR3aa: CASSQVGDTQETQYF
abundance: -; v_gene: TRBV7-3; d_gene: TRBD1; j_gene: TRBJ2-3; CDR3nt: TGTGCCAGCAGCCTCACCGGGACAGGGTTTAGCACAGATACGCAGTATTTT; CDR3aa: CASSLTGTGFSTDTQYF
abundance: -; v_gene: TRBV7-9; d_gene: TRBD1; j_gene: TRBJ2-5; CDR3nt: TGTGCCAGCAGCTGGGGGACAGCAGCCGAGACCCAGTACTTC; CDR3aa: CASSWGTAAETQYF
abundance: -; v_gene: TRBV7-9; d_gene: -; j_gene: TRBJ1-1; CDR3nt: TGTGCCAGCAGCTCTAGGGGGTCATTGAACACTGAAGCTTTCTTT; CDR3aa: CASSSRGSLNTEAFF
abundance: -; v_gene: TRBV9; d_gene: TRBD2; j_gene: TRBJ2-1; CDR3nt: TGTGCCAGCAGCGTTCAGCGGGGGGTCCCCTACAATGAGCAGTTCTTC; CDR3aa: CASSVQRGVPYNEQFF
abundance: -; v_gene: TRBV18; d_gene: -; j_gene: TRBJ2-2; CDR3nt: TGTGCCAGCCCCGCGAGACTGGCCGGGGAGCTGTTTTTT; CDR3aa: CASPARLAGELFF
abundance: -; v_gene: TRBV6-5; d_gene: TRBD1; j_gene: TRBJ2-5; CDR3nt: TGTGCCAGCGCGAATACAGGGGAAGAGACCCAGTACTTC; CDR3aa: CASANTGEETQYF
abundance: -; v_gene: TRBV5-1; d_gene: TRBD2; j_gene: TRBJ2-1; CDR3nt: TGCGCCAGCAGCGGTGGGTCGGGAGGGAATGAGCAGTTCTTC; CDR3aa: CASSGGSGGNEQFF
abundance: -; v_gene: TRBV7-9; d_gene: TRBD1; j_gene: TRBJ2-2; CDR3nt: TGTGCCAGCAGCTCCCGGGACAGGGGTGACACCGGGGAGCTGTTTTTT; CDR3aa: CASSSRDRGDTGELFF
abundance: -; v_gene: TRBV5-5; d_gene: -; j_gene: TRBJ2-7; CDR3nt: TGTGCCAGCAGCGCAACAGGTTCCTACGAGCAGTACTTC; CDR3aa: CASSATGSYEQYF
abundance: -; v_gene: TRBV10-1; d_gene: -; j_gene: TRBJ1-2; CDR3nt: TGCGCCAGCAGTCAGGGCCAAAACTATGGCTACACCTTC; CDR3aa: CASSQGQNYGYTF
abundance: -; v_gene: TRBV4-1; d_gene: -; j_gene: TRBJ1-1; CDR3nt: TGCGCCAGCAGCCACTACCGACAGTCATTTGTAGCTTTCTTT; CDR3aa: CASSHYRQSFVAFF
abundance: -; v_gene: TRBV2; d_gene: -; j_gene: TRBJ1-1; CDR3nt: TGTGCCAGCAGTTACAGGACCCAGAACACTGAAGCTTTCTTT; CDR3aa: CASSYRTQNTEAFF
abundance: -; v_gene: TRBV7-9; d_gene: -; j_gene: TRBJ2-3; CDR3nt: TGTGCCAGCAGCTTTCCGCACGGGGATACGCAGTATTTT; CDR3aa: CASSFPHGDTQYF
abundance: -; v_gene: TRBV5-1; d_gene: TRBD2; j_gene: TRBJ2-3; CDR3nt: TGCGCCAGCGAGCCGGGGGGGCTTCCAGATACGCAGTATTTT; CDR3aa: CASEPGGLPDTQYF
abundance: -; v_gene: TRBV27; d_gene: TRBD1; j_gene: TRBJ1-2; CDR3nt: TGTGCCAGCAGGCCGACAGGGGGGGGTTATGGCTACACCTTC; CDR3aa: CASRPTGGGYGYTF
abundance: -; v_gene: TRBV27; d_gene: TRBD2; j_gene: TRBJ2-2; CDR3nt: TGTGCCAGCAGGACCGGACTAGCGGGGAACACCGGGGAGCTGTTTTTT; CDR3aa: CASRTGLAGNTGELFF
abundance: -; v_gene: TRBV30; d_gene: TRBD2; j_gene: TRBJ2-5; CDR3nt: TGTGCCGGCACAGCCGGGACTAGCGGGGGGGCCCTGCCCCCTAAAACCCAGTACTTC; CDR3aa: CAGTAGTSGGALPPKTQYF
abundance: -; v_gene: TRBV19; d_gene: TRBD1; j_gene: TRBJ2-1; CDR3nt: TGTGCCAGTAGTATAGCGGGCAGGGGGAACAATGAGCAGTTCTTC; CDR3aa: CASSIAGRGNNEQFF
abundance: -; v_gene: TRBV6-1; d_gene: TRBD1; j_gene: TRBJ2-1; CDR3nt: TGTGCCAGTACCGACAGGGTCTATGAGCAGTTCTTC; CDR3aa: CASTDRVYEQFF
abundance: -; v_gene: TRBV4-3; d_gene: -; j_gene: TRBJ2-7; CDR3nt: TGCGCCAGCAGCCAAGATTTGGGTACAGACTCCTACGAGCAGTACTTC; CDR3aa: CASSQDLGTDSYEQYF
abundance: -; v_gene: TRBV5-6; d_gene: -; j_gene: TRBJ1-3; CDR3nt: TGTGCCAGCAGCCAGACAGTCTCTGGAAACACCATATATTTT; CDR3aa: CASSQTVSGNTIYF
abundance: few; v_gene: TRBV14; d_gene: -; j_gene: TRBJ1-2; CDR3nt: TGTGCCAGCAGCCAAGATTTTGGAGCTTTAGAGGCCGAGTATGGCTACACCTTC; CDR3aa: CASSQDFGALEAEYGYTF
abundance: -; v_gene: TRBV18; d_gene: TRBD1; j_gene: TRBJ2-2; CDR3nt: TGTGCCAGCTCACGCGGACAGGGCGCTACCGGGGAGCTGTTTTTT; CDR3aa: CASSRGQGATGELFF
abundance: few; v_gene: TRBV6-5; d_gene: -; j_gene: TRBJ2-7; CDR3nt: TGTGCCAGCCGACAGGCATTCTACGAGCAGTACTTC; CDR3aa: CASRQAFYEQYF
abundance: -; v_gene: TRBV9; d_gene: -; j_gene: TRBJ1-4; CDR3nt: TGTGCCAGCAGCGTAGCCGGGGTAGCTAATGAAAAACTGTTTTTT; CDR3aa: CASSVAGVANEKLFF
abundance: few; v_gene: TRBV2; d_gene: -; j_gene: TRBJ2-3; CDR3nt: TGTGCCAGCGCGGGGGCCTTGTTTACGCAGTATTTT; CDR3aa: CASAGALFTQYF
abundance: -; v_gene: TRBV6-6; d_gene: TRBD2; j_gene: TRBJ2-1; CDR3nt: TGTGCCAGCAGTTACACGGGGGGGCCCGTGAACGATGAGCAGTTCTTC; CDR3aa: CASSYTGGPVNDEQFF
abundance: -; v_gene: TRBV19; d_gene: TRBD1; j_gene: TRBJ1-1; CDR3nt: TGTGCCAGTACCAATCAGGGGGTTGACACTGAAGCTTTCTTT; CDR3aa: CASTNQGVDTEAFF
abundance: few; v_gene: TRBV30; d_gene: TRBD2; j_gene: TRBJ2-2; CDR3nt: TGTGCCTGGAGTGTACGGCGGGGGGGCCCGGGCACCGGGGAGCTGTTTTTT; CDR3aa: CAWSVRRGGPGTGELFF
abundance: -; v_gene: TRBV28; d_gene: -; j_gene: TRBJ2-7; CDR3nt: TGTGCCAGCAGTTTGACAGCTACAGCCAACGAGCAGTACTTC; CDR3aa: CASSLTATANEQYF
abundance: -; v_gene: TRBV6-5; d_gene: -; j_gene: TRBJ1-2; CDR3nt: TGTGCCAGCAGTTACTCGAGGGGGGGCGCTGATGGCTACACCTTC; CDR3aa: CASSYSRGGADGYTF
abundance: once; v_gene: TRBV4-1; d_gene: -; j_gene: TRBJ1-5; CDR3nt: TGCGCCAGCAGCCCTATGTGGACTGGCAATCAGCCCCAGCATTTT; CDR3aa: CASSPMWTGNQPQHF
abundance: few; v_gene: TRBV7-9; d_gene: TRBD1; j_gene: TRBJ2-5; CDR3nt: TGTGCCAGCAGCAACAGGGGAGAGACCCAGTACTTC; CDR3aa: CASSNRGETQYF
abundance: -; v_gene: TRBV27; d_gene: TRBD1; j_gene: TRBJ1-1; CDR3nt: TGTGCCAGCAGTTTATCGTCGACAGGGAGGACTGAAGCTTTCTTT; CDR3aa: CASSLSSTGRTEAFF
abundance: -; v_gene: TRBV29-1; d_gene: TRBD1; j_gene: TRBJ1-1; CDR3nt: TGCAGCGTTGTGGGGGACCTTGACAGGGGTGGGAACACTGAAGCTTTCTTT; CDR3aa: CSVVGDLDRGGNTEAFF